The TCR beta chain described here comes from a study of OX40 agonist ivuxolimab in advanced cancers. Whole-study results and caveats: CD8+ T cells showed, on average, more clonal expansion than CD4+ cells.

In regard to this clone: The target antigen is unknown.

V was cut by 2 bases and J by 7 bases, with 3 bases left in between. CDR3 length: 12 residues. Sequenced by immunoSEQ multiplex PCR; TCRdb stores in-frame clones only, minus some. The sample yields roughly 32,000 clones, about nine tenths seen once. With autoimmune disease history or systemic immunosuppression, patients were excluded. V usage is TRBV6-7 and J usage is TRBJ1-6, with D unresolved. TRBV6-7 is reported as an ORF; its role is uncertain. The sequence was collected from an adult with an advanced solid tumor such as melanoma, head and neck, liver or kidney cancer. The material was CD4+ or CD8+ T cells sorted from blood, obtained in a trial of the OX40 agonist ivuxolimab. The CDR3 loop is CASSYPNSPLHF. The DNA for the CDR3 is TGTGCCAGCAGTTACCCGAATTCACCCCTCCACTTT.